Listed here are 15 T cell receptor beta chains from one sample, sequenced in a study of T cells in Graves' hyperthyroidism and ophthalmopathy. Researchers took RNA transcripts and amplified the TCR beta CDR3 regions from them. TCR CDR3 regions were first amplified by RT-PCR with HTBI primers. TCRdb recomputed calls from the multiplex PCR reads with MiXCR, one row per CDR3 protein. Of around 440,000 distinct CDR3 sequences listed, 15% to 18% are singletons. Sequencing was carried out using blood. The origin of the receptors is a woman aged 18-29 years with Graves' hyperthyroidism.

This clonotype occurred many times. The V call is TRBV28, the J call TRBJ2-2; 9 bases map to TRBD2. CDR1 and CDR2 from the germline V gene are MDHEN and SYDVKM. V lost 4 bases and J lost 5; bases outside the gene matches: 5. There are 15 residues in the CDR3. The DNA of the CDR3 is TGTGCCAGCAGTTCTAGCGGGACGGGTACCGGGGAGCTGTTTTTT. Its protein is CASSSSGTGTGELFF.

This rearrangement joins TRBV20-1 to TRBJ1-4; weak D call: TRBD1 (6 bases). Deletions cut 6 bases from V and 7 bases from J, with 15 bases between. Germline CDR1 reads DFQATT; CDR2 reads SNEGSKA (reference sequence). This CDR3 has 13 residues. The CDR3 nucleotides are TGCAGTGCCACCCAGGGGCGGCTTGAAAAACTGTTTTTT. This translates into CSATQGRLEKLFF.

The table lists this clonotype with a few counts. The CDR3 nucleotides are TGCGCCAGCAGACGGACCTTCACAGATACGCAGTATTTT. It encodes CASRRTFTDTQYF. This chain joins TRBV4-1 and TRBJ2-3, with unresolved D. CDR1 is MGHRA, CDR2 YSYEKL, per germline. V was shortened by 6 bases and J by 2 bases, with 9 bases between the two germline ends. This CDR3 is 13 amino acids long.

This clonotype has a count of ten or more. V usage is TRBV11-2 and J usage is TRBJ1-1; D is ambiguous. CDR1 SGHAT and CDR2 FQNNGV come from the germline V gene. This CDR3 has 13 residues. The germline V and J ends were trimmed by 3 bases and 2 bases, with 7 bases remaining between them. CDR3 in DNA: TGTGCCAGCAGCTTCTACAGAAACACTGAAGCTTTCTTT. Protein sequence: CASSFYRNTEAFF.

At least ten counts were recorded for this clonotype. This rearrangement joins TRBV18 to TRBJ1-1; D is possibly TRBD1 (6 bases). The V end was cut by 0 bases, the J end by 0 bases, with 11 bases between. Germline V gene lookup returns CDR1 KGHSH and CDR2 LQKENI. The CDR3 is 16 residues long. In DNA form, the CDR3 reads TGTGCCAGCTCACCACCCCTACAGGGAATGAACACTGAAGCTTTCTTT. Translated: CASSPPLQGMNTEAFF.

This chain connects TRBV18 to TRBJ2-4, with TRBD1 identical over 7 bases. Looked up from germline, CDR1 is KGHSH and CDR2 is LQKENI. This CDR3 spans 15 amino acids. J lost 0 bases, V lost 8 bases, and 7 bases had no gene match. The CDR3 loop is CASATGILAKNIQYF. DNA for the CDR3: TGTGCCAGCGCGACAGGGATACTAGCCAAAAACATTCAGTACTTC.

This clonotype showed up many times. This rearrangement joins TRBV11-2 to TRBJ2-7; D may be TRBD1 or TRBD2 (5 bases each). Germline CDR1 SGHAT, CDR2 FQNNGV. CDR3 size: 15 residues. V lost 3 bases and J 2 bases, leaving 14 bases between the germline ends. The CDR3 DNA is TGTGCCAGCAGCTTGAGGGCAGGGATAACCTACGAGCAGTACTTC. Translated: CASSLRAGITYEQYF.

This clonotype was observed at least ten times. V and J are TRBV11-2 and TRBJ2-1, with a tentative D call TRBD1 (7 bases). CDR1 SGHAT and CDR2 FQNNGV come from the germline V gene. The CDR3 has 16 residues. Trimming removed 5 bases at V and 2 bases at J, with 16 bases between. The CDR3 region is CASSTRDSFTYNEQFF. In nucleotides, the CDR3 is TGTGCCAGCAGCACGCGGGACAGTTTTACCTACAATGAGCAGTTCTTC.

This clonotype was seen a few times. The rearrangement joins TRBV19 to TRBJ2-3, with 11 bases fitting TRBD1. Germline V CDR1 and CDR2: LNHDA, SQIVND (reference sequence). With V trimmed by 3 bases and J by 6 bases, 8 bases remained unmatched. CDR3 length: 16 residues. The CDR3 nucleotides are TGTGCCAGTAGTATTCGAGGGACAGGGGGATCTGATACGCAGTATTTT. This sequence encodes CASSIRGTGGSDTQYF.

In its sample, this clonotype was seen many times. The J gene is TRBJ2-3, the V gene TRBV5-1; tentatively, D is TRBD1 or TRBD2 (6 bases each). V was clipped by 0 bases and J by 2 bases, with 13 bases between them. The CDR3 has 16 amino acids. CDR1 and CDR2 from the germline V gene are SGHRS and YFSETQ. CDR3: CASSLGSGANTDTQYF. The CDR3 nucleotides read TGCGCCAGCAGCTTGGGGTCGGGGGCGAACACAGATACGCAGTATTTT.

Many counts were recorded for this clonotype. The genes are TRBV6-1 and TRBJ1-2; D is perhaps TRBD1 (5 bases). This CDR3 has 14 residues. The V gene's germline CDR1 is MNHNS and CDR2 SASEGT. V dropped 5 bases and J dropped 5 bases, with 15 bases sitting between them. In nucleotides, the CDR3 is TGTGCCAGCAGTTACCGGAACCGGGGGTATGGCTACACCTTC. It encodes CASSYRNRGYGYTF.

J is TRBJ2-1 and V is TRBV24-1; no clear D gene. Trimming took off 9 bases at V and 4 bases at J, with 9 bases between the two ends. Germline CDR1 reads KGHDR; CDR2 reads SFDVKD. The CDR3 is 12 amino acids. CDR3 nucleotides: TGTGCCACCTCAGGATTTTACAATGAGCAGTTCTTC. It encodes CATSGFYNEQFF.

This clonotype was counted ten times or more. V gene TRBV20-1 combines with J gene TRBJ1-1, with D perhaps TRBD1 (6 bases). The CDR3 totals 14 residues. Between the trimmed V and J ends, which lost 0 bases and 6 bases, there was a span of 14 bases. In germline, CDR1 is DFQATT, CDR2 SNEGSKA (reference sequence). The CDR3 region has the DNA TGCAGTGCTAGAGATCACAGGGCTGTGGCTGAAGCTTTCTTT. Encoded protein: CSARDHRAVAEAFF.

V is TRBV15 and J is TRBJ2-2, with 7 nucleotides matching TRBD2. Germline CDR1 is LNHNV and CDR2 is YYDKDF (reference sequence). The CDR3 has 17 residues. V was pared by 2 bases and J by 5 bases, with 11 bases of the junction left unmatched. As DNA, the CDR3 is TGTGCCACCAGCAGACCGCTAGCGGAACTGGAAACCGGGGAGCTGTTTTTT. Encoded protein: CATSRPLAELETGELFF.

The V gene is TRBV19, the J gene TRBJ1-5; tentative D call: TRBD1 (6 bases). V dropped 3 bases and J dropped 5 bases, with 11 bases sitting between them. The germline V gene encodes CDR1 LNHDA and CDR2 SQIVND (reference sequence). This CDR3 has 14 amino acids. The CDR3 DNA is TGTGCCAGTAGTATGACAGGAATGTATCAGCCCCAGCATTTT. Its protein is CASSMTGMYQPQHF.